The subject of this entry is one T cell receptor beta chain. These data belong to a study of early T cells in non-severe SARS-CoV-2 infection. MiXCR was run by TCRdb on the 5' RACE reads, yielding one entry per CDR3 protein. Among roughly 51,000 distinct CDR3 sequences listed, 7.7% were seen once. Trimming took 6 bases from V and 1 from J, leaving 12 bases between them. Germline V lookup: CDR1 MNHEY, CDR2 SMNVEV (reference sequence). The CDR3 sequence is 15 residues long. Sequencing was performed on whole blood. This clonotype was obtained from an adult who was a healthcare worker with PCR-confirmed SARS-CoV-2 infection or an uninfected control (not recorded which). The chain carries TRBV27 and TRBJ2-2; D unresolved. CDR3 protein: CASSPTLLNTGELFF. The CDR3 DNA reads as TGTGCCAGCAGCCCTACACTCTTGAACACCGGGGAGCTGTTTTTT.